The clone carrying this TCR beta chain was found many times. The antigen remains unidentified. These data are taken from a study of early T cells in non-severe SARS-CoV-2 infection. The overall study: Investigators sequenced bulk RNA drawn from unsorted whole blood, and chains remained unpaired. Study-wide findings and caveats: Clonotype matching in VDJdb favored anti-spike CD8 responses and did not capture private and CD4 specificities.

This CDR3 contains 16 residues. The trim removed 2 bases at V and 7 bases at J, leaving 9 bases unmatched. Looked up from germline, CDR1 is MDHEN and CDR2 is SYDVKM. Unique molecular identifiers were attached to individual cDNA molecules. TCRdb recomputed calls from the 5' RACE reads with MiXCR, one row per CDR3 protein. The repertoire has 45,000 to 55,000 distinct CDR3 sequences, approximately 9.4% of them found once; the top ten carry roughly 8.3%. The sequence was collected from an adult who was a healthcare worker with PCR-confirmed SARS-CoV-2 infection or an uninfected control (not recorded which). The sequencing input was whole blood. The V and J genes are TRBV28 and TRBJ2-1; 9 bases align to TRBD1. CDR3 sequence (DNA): TGTGCCAGCAGTTTAAGGGGGACAGGGTCATTAAATGAGCAGTTCTTC. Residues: CASSLRGTGSLNEQFF.